This TCR beta chain was sequenced for a study of CD8 T cells in Susac syndrome. Reverse transcription of roughly 0.5 to 1 ug RNA was carried out with random hexamers. TCRdb recomputed calls from the immunoSEQ multiplex PCR reads with MiXCR, one row per CDR3 protein. The sample records some 99,000 distinct CDR3 sequences, 90% to 98% being singletons. Germline V CDR1 and CDR2: SGHRS, YFSETQ. The CDR3 spans 11 residues. Trimming removed 3 bases at V and 5 bases at J, with 6 bases between. V gene TRBV5-1 combines with J gene TRBJ2-7; no clear D. The sequence derives from a human donor in good health. Material: CD4+ T cells from PBMCs. CDR3 amino acids: CASSSAHEQYF. The CDR3 DNA reads as TGCGCCAGCAGCTCGGCGCACGAGCAGTACTTC.